This TCR beta chain is drawn from a study of T-cell reconstitution after alpha-beta-depleted transplantation in children. In germline, CDR1 is SEHNR, CDR2 FQNEAQ (reference sequence). V was pared by 5 bases and J by 7 bases, with 12 bases between. CDR3 size: 13 residues. Preparation of the TCRbeta library involved a method that used unique molecular identifiers. TCRdb independently ran MiXCR on the PCR reads; one entry per CDR3 protein. This sample yields around 490,000 distinct CDR3 sequences, of which 9.5% to 12% are seen a single time; around 15% belongs to the top ten. This clonotype was counted a few times.

The rearrangement links TRBV7-9 to TRBJ2-1, with a tentative D call TRBD2 (5 bases). This TCR was recovered from a female patient between 2 and 15 years old who had a stem cell transplant for aplastic anemia, so the T cells may come from the graft donor. The starting material was PBMCs, mostly from graft donor cells, obtained 180 days after TCRalphabeta/CD19-depleted stem cell transplant. CDR3 nucleotide sequence: TGTGCCAGCAGCCTTGAGGGAACGAATGAGCAGTTCTTC. Amino acid sequence: CASSLEGTNEQFF.